A single sample is the source of the 3 T cell receptor beta chains below, sequenced in a study of T cells expressing NK-cell markers. Using the 5' RACE reads, TCRdb records one entry per CDR3 protein without DNA. In all, the sample yields 300,000 to 500,000 distinct CDR3 sequences. The sample taken for sequencing was blood T cells: a sorted CD56 or NKG2C T cell subset, CD4+ or CD8+ T cells, or bulk PBMC T cells (not recorded which). Source of these receptors: a woman aged 45-65 years in good health.

The chain joins TRBV15 to TRBJ1-5. The CDR3 runs to 16 residues. Germline lookup yields CDR1 LNHNV and CDR2 YYDKDF (reference sequence). CDR3 sequence reads: CATSREGPSVNQPQHF.

The rearrangement links TRBV12-3 or TRBV12-4 to TRBJ2-3; the TCRdb call, TRBD1, lacks DNA for checking. The length of the CDR3 is 14 residues. CDR3 residues: CASRSGEITDTQYF.

The J gene is TRBJ2-7, the V gene TRBV14; TCRdb's assignment of TRBD2 cannot be checked, as there is no DNA. The CDR3 spans 14 residues. CDR1 is SGHDN, CDR2 FVKESK, per germline. CDR3: CASSPIGTSAEQYF. Based on the CDR3 plus reference TRBV14 and TRBJ2-7, the full variable domain is EAGVTQFPSHSVIEKGQTVTLRCDPISGHDNLYWYRRVMGKEIKFLLHFVKESKQDESGMPNNRFLAERTGGTYSTLKVQPAELEDSGVYFCASSPIGTSAEQYFGPGTRLTVT.